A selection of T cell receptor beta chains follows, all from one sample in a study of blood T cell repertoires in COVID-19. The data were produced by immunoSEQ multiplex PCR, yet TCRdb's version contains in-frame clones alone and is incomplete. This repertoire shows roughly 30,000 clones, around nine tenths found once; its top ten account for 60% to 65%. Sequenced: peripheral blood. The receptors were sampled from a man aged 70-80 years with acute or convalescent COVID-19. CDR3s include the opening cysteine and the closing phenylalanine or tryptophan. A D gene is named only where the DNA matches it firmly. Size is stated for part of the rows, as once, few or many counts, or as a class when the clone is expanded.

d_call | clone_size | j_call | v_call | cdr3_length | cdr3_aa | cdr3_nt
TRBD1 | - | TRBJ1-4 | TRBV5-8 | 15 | CASSFRQGLVEKLFF | TGTGCCAGCAGCTTCCGACAGGGCTTGGTTGAAAAACTGTTTTTT
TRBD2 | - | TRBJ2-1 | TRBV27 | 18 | CASEGGRLAGGRMNEQFF | TGTGCCAGCGAGGGGGGTCGACTAGCGGGAGGGAGAATGAATGAGCAGTTCTTC
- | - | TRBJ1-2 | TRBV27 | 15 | CASSLRNPGAYGYTF | TGTGCCAGCAGTTTAAGGAACCCGGGAGCCTATGGCTACACCTTC
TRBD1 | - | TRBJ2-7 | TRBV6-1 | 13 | CASSELGQFEQYF | TGTGCCAGCAGTGAACTGGGACAGTTCGAGCAGTACTTC
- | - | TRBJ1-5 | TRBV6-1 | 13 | CASSERPEGPQHF | TGTGCCAGCAGTGAAAGGCCGGAGGGGCCCCAGCATTTT
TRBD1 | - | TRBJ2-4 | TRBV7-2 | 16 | CASSYDRGHGGNIQYF | TGTGCCAGCAGCTACGACAGGGGACATGGGGGAAACATTCAGTACTTC
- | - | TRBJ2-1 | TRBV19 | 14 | CASRDARGFNEQFF | TGTGCCAGTAGGGACGCCCGGGGTTTCAATGAGCAGTTCTTC
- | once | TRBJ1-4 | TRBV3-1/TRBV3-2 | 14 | CASSLNRGNEKLFF | TGTGCCAGCAGCCTAAACCGGGGGAATGAAAAACTGTTTTTT
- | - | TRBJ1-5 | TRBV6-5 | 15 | CASRGWGPVDQPQHF | TGTGCCAGCAGGGGTTGGGGGCCGGTCGATCAGCCCCAGCATTTT
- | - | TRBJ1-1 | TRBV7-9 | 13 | CASSLQGLTEAFF | TGTGCCAGCAGCTTACAGGGGCTCACTGAAGCTTTCTTT
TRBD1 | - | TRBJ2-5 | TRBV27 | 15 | CASSLGTGGWETQYF | TGTGCCAGCAGTTTGGGGACAGGGGGCTGGGAGACCCAGTACTTC
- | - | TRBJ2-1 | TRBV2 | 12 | CASNTGNGEQFF | TGTGCCAGCAACACAGGGAATGGGGAGCAGTTCTTC
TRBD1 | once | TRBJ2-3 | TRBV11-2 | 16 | CASSPIGTGDQDTQYF | TGTGCCAGCAGCCCTATAGGGACAGGGGACCAGGATACGCAGTATTTT
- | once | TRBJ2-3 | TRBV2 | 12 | CASSAQGDTQYF | TGTGCCAGCAGTGCCCAGGGGGATACGCAGTATTTT
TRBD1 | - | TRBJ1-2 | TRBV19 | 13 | CASSVTGTYGYTF | TGTGCCAGTAGTGTGACAGGGACCTATGGCTACACCTTC
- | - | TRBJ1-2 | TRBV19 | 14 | CASSTQGNIYGYTF | TGTGCCAGTAGTACACAGGGAAACATCTATGGCTACACCTTC
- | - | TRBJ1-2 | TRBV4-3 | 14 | CASSQGSKHYGYTF | TGCGCCAGCAGCCAAGGGAGCAAGCACTATGGCTACACCTTC
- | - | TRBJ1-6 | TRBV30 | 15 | CAWETVPVFYSPLHF | TGTGCCTGGGAGACAGTACCCGTCTTTTATTCACCCCTCCACTTT
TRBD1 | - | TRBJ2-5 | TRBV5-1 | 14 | CASSWTGYQETQYF | TGCGCCAGCAGCTGGACAGGATACCAAGAGACCCAGTACTTC
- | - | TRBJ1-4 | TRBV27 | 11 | CASSRGEKLFF | TGTGCCAGCTCGAGAGGAGAAAAACTGTTTTTT
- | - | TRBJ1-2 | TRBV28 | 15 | CASSPGGALDYGYTF | TGTGCCAGCAGCCCCGGGGGGGCCCTGGACTATGGCTACACCTTC
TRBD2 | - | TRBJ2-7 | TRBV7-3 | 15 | CASSLGLAGSYEQYF | TGTGCCAGCAGCTTGGGACTAGCGGGGAGTTACGAGCAGTACTTC
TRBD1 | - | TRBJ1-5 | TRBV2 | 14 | CASSEGTGMRAQHF | TGTGCCAGCAGTGAAGGGACAGGGATGAGGGCCCAGCATTTT
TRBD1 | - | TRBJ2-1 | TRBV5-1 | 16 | CASSPQGDASYNEQFF | TGCGCCAGCAGCCCACAGGGGGACGCCTCCTACAATGAGCAGTTCTTC
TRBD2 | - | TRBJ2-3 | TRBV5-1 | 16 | CASSPGTSGEGDTQYF | TGCGCCAGCAGCCCGGGGACTAGCGGGGAAGGAGATACGCAGTATTTT
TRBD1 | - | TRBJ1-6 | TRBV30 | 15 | CAWSVRDRRVSPLHF | TGTGCCTGGAGTGTCCGGGACAGGCGGGTTTCACCCCTCCACTTT
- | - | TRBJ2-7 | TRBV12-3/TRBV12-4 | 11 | CASSQGWEQYF | TGTGCCAGCAGTCAGGGTTGGGAGCAGTACTTC
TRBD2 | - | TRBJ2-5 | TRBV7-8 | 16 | CASSLRNGGSEETQYF | TGTGCCAGCAGCCTTCGAAACGGGGGGTCCGAAGAGACCCAGTACTTC
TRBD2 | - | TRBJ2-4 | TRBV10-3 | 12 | CAIRGDQNIQYF | TGTGCCATACGGGGGGACCAAAACATTCAGTACTTC
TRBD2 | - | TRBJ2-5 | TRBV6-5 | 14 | CASRFRGTTETQYF | TGTGCCAGCCGGTTTCGCGGGACTACTGAGACCCAGTACTTC
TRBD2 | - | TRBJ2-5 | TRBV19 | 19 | CASSMVTSGRGSDQETQYF | TGTGCCAGTAGTATGGTAACTAGCGGGAGAGGGTCTGACCAAGAGACCCAGTACTTC
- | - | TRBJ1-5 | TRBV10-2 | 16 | CASSDVDWRDNQPQHF | TGCGCCAGCAGTGATGTGGATTGGAGGGACAATCAGCCCCAGCATTTT
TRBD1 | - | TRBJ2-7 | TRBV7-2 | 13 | CASSMTGDHEQYF | TGTGCCAGCAGCATGACAGGGGATCACGAGCAGTACTTC
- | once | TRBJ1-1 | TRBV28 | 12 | CASSFEEREAFF | TGTGCCAGCAGTTTCGAAGAGCGTGAAGCTTTCTTT
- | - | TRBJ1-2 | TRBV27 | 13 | CASSLGESYGYTF | TGTGCCAGCAGTTTAGGGGAGAGCTATGGCTACACCTTC
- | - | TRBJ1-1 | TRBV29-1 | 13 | CSLTTDLNTEAFF | TGCAGTTTGACGACAGACCTGAACACTGAAGCTTTCTTT
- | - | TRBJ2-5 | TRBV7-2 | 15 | CASSLPGTSQETQYF | TGTGCCAGCAGCCTCCCGGGCACTAGCCAAGAGACCCAGTACTTC
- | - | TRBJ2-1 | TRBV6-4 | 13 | CASSDSNRGGQFF | TGTGCCAGCAGTGACTCGAACCGCGGCGGGCAGTTCTTC
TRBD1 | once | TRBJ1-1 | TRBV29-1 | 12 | CSVKTGTGRAFF | TGCAGCGTCAAGACCGGGACAGGGCGGGCTTTCTTT
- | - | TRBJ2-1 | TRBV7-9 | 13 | CASSLVRGQWAFF | TGTGCCAGCAGCTTAGTAAGGGGTCAGTGGGCGTTCTTC
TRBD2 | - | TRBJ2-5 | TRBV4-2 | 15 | CASSQVGLAGETQYF | TGTGCCAGCAGCCAAGTCGGACTAGCTGGGGAGACCCAGTACTTC
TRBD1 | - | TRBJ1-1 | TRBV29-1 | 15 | CSVEDQKAGGGEAFF | TGCAGCGTTGAAGATCAGAAGGCAGGGGGAGGTGAAGCTTTCTTT
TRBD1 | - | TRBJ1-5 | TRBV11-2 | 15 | CASSTTGDFNQPQHF | TGTGCCAGCAGCACGACAGGGGACTTCAATCAGCCCCAGCATTTT
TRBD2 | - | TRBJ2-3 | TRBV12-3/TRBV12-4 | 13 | CASIYGGSGTQYF | TGTGCCAGCATCTACGGGGGGAGCGGTACGCAGTATTTT
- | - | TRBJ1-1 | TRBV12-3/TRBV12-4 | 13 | CASSSQRGLGAFF | TGTGCCAGCAGTTCCCAGCGCGGGCTCGGAGCTTTCTTT
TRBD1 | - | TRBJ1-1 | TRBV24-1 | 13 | CATSRTGHTEAFF | TGTGCCACCAGTCGGACAGGGCACACTGAAGCTTTCTTT
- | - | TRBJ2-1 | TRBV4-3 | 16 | CASSLSTTGVDNEQFF | TGCGCCAGCAGCCTATCTACAACGGGGGTAGACAATGAGCAGTTCTTC
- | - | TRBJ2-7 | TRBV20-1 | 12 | CSASQARGEQYF | TGCAGTGCTAGTCAGGCCCGGGGGGAGCAGTACTTC
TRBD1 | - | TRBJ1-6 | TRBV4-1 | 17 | CASSLATGGGGGSPLHF | TGCGCCAGCAGCCTAGCGACAGGGGGTGGGGGGGGTTCACCCCTCCACTTT
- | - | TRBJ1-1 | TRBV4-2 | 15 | CASSLDRREEAEAFF | TGTGCCAGCAGCCTAGACCGACGGGAGGAAGCTGAAGCTTTCTTT
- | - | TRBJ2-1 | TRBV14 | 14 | CASSPLQGYSEQFF | TGTGCCAGCAGCCCTTTACAGGGTTATAGTGAGCAGTTCTTC
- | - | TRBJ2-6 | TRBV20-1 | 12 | CSASHGANVLTF | TGCAGTGCTAGTCATGGGGCCAACGTCCTGACTTTC
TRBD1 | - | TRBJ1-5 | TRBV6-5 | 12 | CFTGAREQPQHF | TGTTTCACAGGGGCAAGGGAACAGCCCCAGCATTTT
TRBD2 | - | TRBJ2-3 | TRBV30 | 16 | CAWSILTSGYTDTQYF | TGTGCCTGGAGTATATTGACTAGCGGATACACAGATACGCAGTATTTT
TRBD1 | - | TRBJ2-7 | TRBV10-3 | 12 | CAISGPWTGQYF | TGTGCCATCAGTGGCCCATGGACAGGGCAGTACTTC
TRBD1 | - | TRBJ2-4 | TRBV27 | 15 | CASSFLGDSQNIQYF | TGTGCCAGCAGTTTCCTGGGGGACAGCCAGAACATTCAGTACTTC
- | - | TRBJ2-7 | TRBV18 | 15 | CASSPEKAAPYEQYF | TGTGCCAGCTCACCGGAGAAGGCGGCGCCCTACGAGCAGTACTTC
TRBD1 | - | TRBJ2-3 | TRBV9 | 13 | CASSVTGADTQYF | TGTGCCAGCAGCGTTACAGGGGCAGATACGCAGTATTTT
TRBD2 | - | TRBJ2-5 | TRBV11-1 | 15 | CASSFGAGDLETQYF | TGTGCCAGCAGCTTCGGGGCGGGAGACTTGGAGACCCAGTACTTC
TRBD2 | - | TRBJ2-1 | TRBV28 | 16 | CASSLGDGRAINEQFF | TGTGCCAGCAGTTTAGGGGACGGGAGGGCCATTAATGAGCAGTTCTTC